The rows below give T cell receptor beta chains drawn from one sample of a study of CD8 T cell repertoires and HIV-1 epitope variants. Here immunoSEQ multiplex PCR was the method, and the copy in TCRdb shows in-frame clones only, minus some. The sample yields tens of thousands of clones, around 75% seen once. The specimen sequenced was uncultured baseline CD8+ T cells from peripheral blood mononuclear cells (PBMCs). These receptors were taken from a male donor with HIV. The CDR3 runs from the conserved cysteine through the conserved F or W. Fields, in order: D gene, J gene, clone size, V gene, CDR3 protein, CDR3 DNA. The D gene is left open where the match is weak. Size is stated for part of the rows, as once, few or many counts, or as a class when the clone is expanded.

>TRBD2|TRBJ2-1|once|TRBV7-9
CASSAGLAFNNEQFF
TGTGCCAGCAGCGCAGGACTAGCATTTAACAATGAGCAGTTCTTC
>TRBD1|TRBJ2-2|-|TRBV10-3
CAIRPPRDRGTGELFF
TGTGCCATCAGACCACCCCGGGACAGGGGTACCGGGGAGCTGTTTTTT
>-|TRBJ2-7|-|TRBV15
CATSRDAGGLYEQYF
TGTGCCACCAGCAGAGACGCTGGGGGCTTGTACGAGCAGTACTTC
>TRBD2|TRBJ2-1|-|TRBV4-1
CASSQEAGYANEQFF
TGCGCCAGCAGCCAAGAAGCGGGATATGCCAATGAGCAGTTCTTC
>TRBD1|TRBJ2-7|-|TRBV6-1
CASSARDRAYEQYF
TGTGCCAGCAGTGCCCGGGACAGGGCCTACGAGCAGTACTTC
>-|TRBJ2-7|-|TRBV2
CASSERDADSYEQYF
TGTGCCAGCAGTGAAAGGGATGCAGATAGCTACGAGCAGTACTTC
>-|TRBJ2-5|-|TRBV19
CASSIGASAETQYF
TGTGCCAGTAGTATCGGAGCTAGCGCAGAGACCCAGTACTTC
>-|TRBJ1-2|-|TRBV25-1
CASSDRGPYGYTF
TGTGCCAGCAGTGATAGGGGCCCCTATGGCTACACCTTC
>-|TRBJ2-7|-|TRBV4-3
CASSQDQGRYEQYF
TGCGCCAGCAGCCAAGATCAGGGCCGGTACGAGCAGTACTTC
>TRBD1|TRBJ1-1|few|TRBV4-3
CASSQDHDRVTEAFF
TGCGCCAGCAGCCAAGACCACGACAGGGTGACTGAAGCTTTCTTT
>-|TRBJ2-7|-|TRBV4-1
CARLGTRSYEQYF
TGCGCCAGGTTGGGGACAAGATCCTACGAGCAGTACTTC
>-|TRBJ1-2|-|TRBV18
CASSLTPRASDGYTF
TGTGCCAGCTCACTGACACCCCGGGCCTCAGATGGCTACACCTTC
>TRBD1|TRBJ2-7|few|TRBV28
CASSSLQEGTGVTYEQYF
TGTGCCAGCAGTTCCCTCCAGGAAGGGACAGGGGTCACCTACGAGCAGTACTTC
>-|TRBJ2-3|-|TRBV9
CASSVDAGRRNTQYF
TGTGCCAGCAGCGTAGACGCAGGACGGCGGAATACGCAGTATTTT
>-|TRBJ2-5|-|TRBV6-1
CASSEWQGVGQETQYF
TGTGCCAGCAGTGAATGGCAGGGAGTAGGACAAGAGACCCAGTACTTC
>TRBD2|TRBJ2-5|-|TRBV27
CASSQRLAGPLWETQYF
TGTGCCAGCAGCCAAAGACTAGCGGGGCCTCTTTGGGAGACCCAGTACTTC
>-|TRBJ1-1|-|TRBV5-6
CASSLSPRKGTEAFF
TGTGCCAGCAGCTTAAGTCCAAGGAAAGGTACTGAAGCTTTCTTT
>-|TRBJ2-7|once|TRBV10-2
CATYRDSSYEQYF
TGCGCCACATACCGGGACTCTTCCTACGAGCAGTACTTC
>-|TRBJ2-7|-|TRBV4-3
CASSQSTGLGEQYF
TGCGCCAGCAGCCAATCAACAGGGCTCGGCGAGCAGTACTTC
>TRBD1|TRBJ1-1|-|TRBV6-1
CASSDGTGRSTEAFF
TGTGCCAGCAGTGATGGGACAGGGAGGAGCACTGAAGCTTTCTTT
>-|TRBJ2-1|once|TRBV5-1
CASSLSGRASGQFF
TGCGCCAGCAGCTTGTCCGGCAGGGCAAGTGGGCAGTTCTTC
>-|TRBJ2-5|-|TRBV18
CASSPGPRETQYF
TGTGCCAGCTCACCAGGCCCGCGGGAGACCCAGTACTTC
>-|TRBJ2-7|-|TRBV5-4
CASSFNGGTGEQYF
TGTGCCAGCAGCTTCAACGGGGGTACAGGTGAGCAGTACTTC
>TRBD1|TRBJ2-1|-|TRBV29-1
CSAVGIGAGQGNNEQFF
TGCAGCGCCGTAGGGATAGGAGCGGGACAGGGGAACAATGAGCAGTTCTTC
>-|TRBJ2-6|-|TRBV2
CASVRQTGANVLTF
TGTGCCAGCGTGAGGCAAACCGGGGCCAACGTCCTGACTTTC
>TRBD2|TRBJ2-1|-|TRBV4-2
CASSQGVGLAVVDEQFF
TGTGCCAGCAGCCAAGGTGTTGGACTAGCGGTGGTGGATGAGCAGTTCTTC
>TRBD1|TRBJ1-2|-|TRBV28
CASSLSGTGVDYGYTF
TGTGCCAGCAGTTTATCCGGGACAGGGGTTGACTATGGCTACACCTTC
>-|TRBJ1-4|-|TRBV27
CASSLSRATNEKLFF
TGTGCCAGCAGTTTATCTAGAGCAACTAATGAAAAACTGTTTTTT
>TRBD2|TRBJ2-7|medium-sized|TRBV7-9
CASSPTSGIYEQYF
TGTGCCAGCAGCCCGACTAGCGGGATCTACGAGCAGTACTTC
>-|TRBJ2-7|once|TRBV5-1
CASRKGYEQYF
TGCGCCAGCAGGAAGGGCTACGAGCAGTACTTC
>TRBD2|TRBJ2-1|-|TRBV5-1
CASSWERGSYNEQFF
TGCGCCAGCAGCTGGGAGCGGGGCTCCTACAATGAGCAGTTCTTC
>TRBD2|TRBJ2-1|-|TRBV27
CASSFLAGGDNEQFF
TGTGCCAGCAGTTTTCTAGCGGGAGGTGACAATGAGCAGTTCTTC
>TRBD1|TRBJ2-2|-|TRBV10-3
CAISPGTGTTGELFF
TGTGCCATCTCCCCCGGGACAGGCACCACCGGGGAGCTGTTTTTT
>TRBD1|TRBJ1-2|-|TRBV5-4
CASSSGEGADYGYTF
TGTGCCAGCAGCTCTGGAGAGGGGGCGGACTATGGCTACACCTTC
>TRBD1|TRBJ1-2|-|TRBV7-2
CASHPGGYGYTF
TGTGCCAGCCATCCAGGGGGCTATGGCTACACCTTC
>-|TRBJ1-3|-|TRBV7-9
CASSFPGLSGNTIYF
TGTGCCAGCAGCTTCCCGGGCCTCTCTGGAAACACCATATATTTT
>-|TRBJ2-7|-|TRBV5-8
CASSLWEEQYF
TGTGCCAGCAGCCTATGGGAGGAGCAGTACTTC
>-|TRBJ2-1|-|TRBV15
CATSRGQVGDSEQFF
TGTGCCACCAGCAGAGGACAAGTCGGGGACTCGGAGCAGTTCTTC
>-|TRBJ2-1|-|TRBV6-1
CATRGRRYNEQFF
TGTGCCACCCGGGGGCGCAGATACAATGAGCAGTTCTTC
>-|TRBJ2-5|-|TRBV7-9
CASSLAQGGYQETQYF
TGTGCCAGCAGCTTAGCCCAGGGGGGGTACCAAGAGACCCAGTACTTC
>-|TRBJ1-4|once|TRBV7-9
CASSFRGLNEKLFF
TGTGCCAGCAGCTTCCGAGGGCTGAATGAAAAACTGTTTTTT
>TRBD2|TRBJ2-1|-|TRBV27
CASSLRSGGVNEQFF
TGTGCCAGCAGTTTAAGGAGCGGGGGTGTCAATGAGCAGTTCTTC
>-|TRBJ2-7|-|TRBV7-2
CASSLLSTSSYEQYF
TGTGCCAGCAGCTTATTGTCAACCTCATCCTACGAGCAGTACTTC
>-|TRBJ2-7|-|TRBV6-5
CASSTVSSYEQYF
TGTGCCAGCAGTACAGTAAGCTCCTACGAGCAGTACTTC
>-|TRBJ1-4|once|TRBV5-1
CASFTGANNEKLFF
TGCGCCAGCTTCACAGGAGCGAATAATGAAAAACTGTTTTTT
>-|TRBJ2-7|-|TRBV10-2
CASSEGGDFYEQYF
TGCGCCAGCAGTGAGGGAGGGGACTTCTACGAGCAGTACTTC
>-|TRBJ1-1|-|TRBV5-4
CASSWEVRTEAFF
TGTGCCAGCAGCTGGGAGGTACGGACTGAAGCTTTCTTT
>-|TRBJ2-7|-|TRBV18
CASSPQTVAYEQYF
TGTGCCAGCTCACCACAAACTGTTGCCTACGAGCAGTACTTC
>-|TRBJ2-3|-|TRBV14
CASSRTLSSTDTQYF
TGTGCCAGCAGCCGGACATTATCTAGCACAGATACGCAGTATTTT
>-|TRBJ2-3|-|TRBV29-1
CSVHLGTDTQYF
TGCAGCGTCCATCTGGGCACAGATACGCAGTATTTT
>TRBD1|TRBJ1-2|-|TRBV7-6
CASSSPGQGSYGYTF
TGTGCCAGCAGCTCTCCGGGACAGGGCAGCTATGGCTACACCTTC
>TRBD2|TRBJ2-5|-|TRBV6-5
CASNRLAGVLETQYF
TGTGCCAGCAACAGACTAGCGGGAGTGTTGGAGACCCAGTACTTC
>-|TRBJ2-1|-|TRBV19
CASSTTGEGEQFF
TGTGCCAGTAGTACCACAGGGGAGGGTGAGCAGTTCTTC
>-|TRBJ1-3|-|TRBV5-6
CASSLSPGTSGNTIYF
TGTGCCAGCAGCTTATCCCCAGGGACCTCTGGAAACACCATATATTTT